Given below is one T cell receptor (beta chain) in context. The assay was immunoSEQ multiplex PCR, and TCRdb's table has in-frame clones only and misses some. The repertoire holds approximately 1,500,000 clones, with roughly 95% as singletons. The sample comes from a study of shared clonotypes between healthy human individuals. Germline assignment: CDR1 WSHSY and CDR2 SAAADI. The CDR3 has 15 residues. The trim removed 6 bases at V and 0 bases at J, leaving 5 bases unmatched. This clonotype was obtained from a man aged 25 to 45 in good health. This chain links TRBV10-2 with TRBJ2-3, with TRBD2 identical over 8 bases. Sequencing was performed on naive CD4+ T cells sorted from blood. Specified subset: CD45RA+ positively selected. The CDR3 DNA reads TGCGCCAGCAGACCACTAGCGGCCAGCACAGATACGCAGTATTTT. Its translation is CASRPLAASTDTQYF.